Listed here are 28 T cell receptor beta chains from one sample, sequenced in a study of T-cell reconstitution after alpha-beta-depleted transplantation in children. Unique molecular identifiers featured in how the TCRbeta library was prepared. MiXCR, applied by TCRdb to the PCR reads, yields one record per CDR3 protein. The sample lists roughly 500,000 distinct CDR3 sequences, less than 35% occurring once. Sequences were derived from PBMCs from the stem cell graft donor, sampled from the stem cell graft. These receptor sequences come from a human donor who donated a stem cell graft to a child with aplastic anemia.

The rearrangement joins TRBV19 to TRBJ2-5; D is possibly TRBD2 (6 bases). The CDR3 has 15 amino acids. V lost 3 bases and J lost 2, with 13 bases in between. The germline CDR1 and CDR2 sequences are LNHDA and SQIVND (reference sequence). CDR3 DNA: TGTGCCAGTAGTATCGCGCTAGCGCCACAAGAGACCCAGTACTTC. It encodes CASSIALAPQETQYF.

The rearrangement joins TRBV5-1 to TRBJ2-7; no clear D. There are 16 residues in the CDR3. Per germline, CDR1 SGHRS and CDR2 YFSETQ. Trimming took off 0 bases at V and 6 bases at J, with 19 bases between the two ends. The CDR3 DNA sequence: TGCGCCAGCAGCTTGGAAGCCTGGGCCAGCAAGGGCGAGCAGTACTTC. It specifies CASSLEAWASKGEQYF.

This clonotype turned up a few times. V usage is TRBV7-2 and J usage is TRBJ1-5; TRBD1 might be the D (5 bases). Germline assignment: CDR1 SGHTA and CDR2 FQGNSA. The CDR3 runs 16 residues. The germline V and J ends were trimmed by 5 bases and 0 bases, with 14 bases remaining between them. The CDR3 bases are TGTGCCAGCAGCCCACCGACAGTGTATAGCAATCAGCCCCAGCATTTT. It encodes CASSPPTVYSNQPQHF.

This clonotype was recorded once. This sequence joins TRBV28 and TRBJ1-1, with no clear D. The CDR3 has 15 amino acids. Germline V gene data show CDR1 as MDHEN and CDR2 as SYDVKM. Trimming cost V 5 bases and J 3 bases, with 16 bases left between them. In DNA form, the CDR3 reads TGTGCCAGCAGTCCTCCTGTTCCCACGCACACTGAAGCTTTCTTT. The encoded protein is CASSPPVPTHTEAFF.

The gene calls are TRBV7-2 and TRBJ2-5; 7 bases align to TRBD2. This CDR3 is built from 13 residues. Germline assignment: CDR1 SGHTA and CDR2 FQGNSA. V lost 5 bases and J lost 4; bases outside the gene matches: 4. The CDR3 loop reads CASSQSGIETQYF. CDR3 nucleotides: TGTGCCAGCAGCCAGAGCGGGATAGAGACCCAGTACTTC.

This clonotype was detected only a few times. This chain uses TRBV27 with TRBJ2-3, with D perhaps matching TRBD1 (6 bases). Germline loops: CDR1 MNHEY, CDR2 SMNVEV (reference sequence). V gave up 7 bases and J gave up 3 bases, with 14 bases separating them. The CDR3 is 14 amino acids. In nucleotides, the CDR3 is TGTGCCAGCAAGACTCTAGGGGGTACAGATACGCAGTATTTT. Amino acid sequence: CASKTLGGTDTQYF.

The chain is built from TRBV27 and TRBJ1-1, with 7 nucleotides matching TRBD1. Germline V gene lookup returns CDR1 MNHEY and CDR2 SMNVEV (reference sequence). V trimming: 3 bases; J trimming: 1 base; junction bases outside the gene matches: 5. This CDR3 region has 15 residues. This chain's CDR3 is CASSFPDRRNTEAFF. In DNA form, the CDR3 reads TGTGCCAGCAGTTTCCCGGACAGGCGGAACACTGAAGCTTTCTTT.

This chain joins TRBV7-6 and TRBJ1-2; possible D gene TRBD1, 5 bases. This CDR3 has 14 residues. The V gene lost 4 bases and the J gene lost 4 bases, with 13 bases spanning the gap. The germline V gene has CDR1 SGHVS and CDR2 FNYEAQ. The CDR3 sequence: CASSSDDGGYGYTF. CDR3 DNA: TGTGCCAGCAGCTCCGATGATGGGGGCTATGGCTACACCTTC. Combining the CDR3 with reference TRBV7-6 and TRBJ1-2 gives the whole variable domain GAGVSQSPRYKVTKRGQDVALRCDPISGHVSLYWYRQALGQGPEFLTYFNYEAQQDKSGLPNDRFSAERPEGSISTLTIQRTEQRDSAMYRCASSSDDGGYGYTFGSGTRLTVV.

J is TRBJ2-7 and V is TRBV12-3 or TRBV12-4, with D perhaps TRBD2 (5 bases). CDR3 length: 15 amino acids. V lost 0 bases, J lost 3 bases, and 12 bases lay in between. In DNA, the CDR3 is TGTGCCAGCAGTTTAGCGTTACTAGATAGCTACGAGCAGTACTTC. This encodes CASSLALLDSYEQYF.

The chain combines TRBV7-3 with TRBJ2-7; D unclear. With 4 bases removed from V and 4 bases from J, the gap between germline ends came to 23 bases. CDR3 length: 17 amino acids. Germline loops: CDR1 SGHTA, CDR2 FQGTGA. The CDR3 loop reads CASSSHSRRSVVYEQYF. In DNA form, the CDR3 reads TGTGCCAGCAGCTCACATAGTAGGCGTAGTGTGGTGTACGAGCAGTACTTC.

This sequence joins TRBV12-3 or TRBV12-4 and TRBJ1-2; 8 positions agree with TRBD1. The CDR3 consists of 14 residues. J lost 8 bases, V lost 5 bases, and 10 bases had no gene match. CDR3 bases: TGTGCCAGCAGTCCGGACAGGGCGCGGGAGGGCTACACCTTC. Translated, it gives CASSPDRAREGYTF.

The table lists this clonotype with a few counts. V and J are TRBV7-7 and TRBJ2-3, with TRBD1 matching over 7 bases. Trimming removed 5 bases from V and 5 bases from J; junction bases left unmatched: 4. The CDR3 totals 13 residues. Germline V gene lookup returns CDR1 SSHAT and CDR2 FNYEAQ (reference sequence). The CDR3 sequence is CASSRQGGDTQYF. The DNA of the CDR3 is TGTGCCAGCAGCCGACAGGGCGGAGATACGCAGTATTTT.

The V gene is TRBV4-2, the J gene TRBJ1-2, with TRBD1 as a possible D gene (5 bases). CDR1 LGHNA and CDR2 YNFKEQ come from the germline V gene. CDR3 size: 19 residues. The V end lost 0 bases, the J end lost 3 bases, and 23 bases lay between the germline ends. CDR3 sequence reads: CASSQDVIPGTSSDYGYTF. In DNA form, the CDR3 reads TGTGCCAGCAGCCAAGATGTTATCCCCGGGACCTCCAGCGACTATGGCTACACCTTC.

The chain employs TRBV6-2 or TRBV6-3 and TRBJ2-1; TRBD1 agrees at 11 bases. Trimming removed 6 bases from V and 8 bases from J; junction bases left unmatched: 9. CDR1 and CDR2 (germline): MNHEY, SVGEGT. This CDR3 contains 15 residues. CDR3 DNA sequence: TGTGCCAGCAGCCCGGGGACAGGGGGAAGGTATGAGCAGTTCTTC. It yields the protein CASSPGTGGRYEQFF.

The chain has TRBV7-3 and TRBJ2-1; no definite D call. The CDR3 has 15 amino acids. V was trimmed by 2 bases and J by 0 bases, leaving 8 bases between them. CDR1 is SGHTA and CDR2 is FQGTGA in the germline V gene. CDR3 amino acids: CASSLVVSSYNEQFF. The CDR3 nucleotides are TGTGCCAGCAGCTTAGTGGTGAGCTCCTACAATGAGCAGTTCTTC.

The genes are TRBV27 and TRBJ1-5; 7 bases map to TRBD1. The germline V gene encodes CDR1 MNHEY and CDR2 SMNVEV (reference sequence). V shed 3 bases and J 6 bases; nucleotides not matched to a gene: 5. The CDR3 is made up of 14 amino acids. CDR3 residues: CASSFQGEAQPQHF. CDR3 DNA sequence: TGTGCCAGCAGTTTTCAGGGGGAGGCTCAGCCCCAGCATTTT.

The chain links TRBV12-3 or TRBV12-4 to TRBJ2-1; TRBD1 aligns across 8 bases. The CDR3 runs 13 residues. After removal of 6 bases from V and 8 bases from J, the junction contained 6 bases not matched to a gene. The CDR3 loop is CASSLDRDDEQFF. The CDR3 nucleotides read TGTGCCAGCAGCCTGGACAGGGACGATGAGCAGTTCTTC.

This sequence joins TRBV19 and TRBJ1-1; possible D gene TRBD1, 5 bases. The CDR3 spans 14 residues. Per the germline V gene, CDR1 is LNHDA and CDR2 is SQIVND (reference sequence). V lost 6 bases to trimming and J lost 5 bases, with 16 bases between them. The DNA for the CDR3 is TGTGCCAGTAGATATTATGGGGGGGAGACTGAAGCTTTCTTT. Translated: CASRYYGGETEAFF. Drawing the rest from reference TRBV19 and TRBJ1-1, the complete variable domain is DGGITQSPKYLFRKEGQNVTLSCEQNLNHDAMYWYRQDPGQGLRLIYYSQIVNDFQKGDIAEGYSVSREKKESFPLTVTSAQKNPTAFYLCASRYYGGETEAFFGQGTRLTVV.

The chain is built from TRBV28 and TRBJ1-5; 8 bases are a match to TRBD1. V lost 3 bases to trimming and J lost 6 bases; unmatched junction nucleotides: 16. Germline-derived CDR1 and CDR2 are MDHEN and SYDVKM. The CDR3 totals 18 residues. The DNA of the CDR3 is TGTGCCAGCAGTTTTCTTCAGTTCGGACAGGGACCCCGTCAGCCCCAGCATTTT. It codes for CASSFLQFGQGPRQPQHF.

J is TRBJ2-7 and V is TRBV28; 8 bases are shared with TRBD2. CDR1 MDHEN and CDR2 SYDVKM come from the germline V gene. The trim removed 6 bases at V and 3 bases at J, leaving 10 bases unmatched. The CDR3 covers 15 residues. CDR3 in DNA: TGTGCCAGCAGCTTAGCGGGGCAGGGGATCTACGAGCAGTACTTC. Translating it yields CASSLAGQGIYEQYF. The variable domain in full, with the rest retrieved from reference TRBV28 and TRBJ2-7, is DVKVTQSSRYLVKRTGEKVFLECVQDMDHENMFWYRQDPGLGLRLIYFSYDVKMKEKGDIPEGYSVSREKKERFSLILESASTNQTSMYLCASSLAGQGIYEQYFGPGTRLTVT.

This clonotype was recorded a few times. The CDR3 is CASTDATSYEQYF. CDR3 nucleotides: TGTGCCAGCACCGACGCGACATCCTACGAGCAGTACTTC. The gene calls are TRBV6-1 and TRBJ2-7, with D hard to call. Trimming left V 7 bases short and J 1 base short, with 11 bases between. The CDR3 consists of 13 residues. The germline V gene encodes CDR1 MNHNS and CDR2 SASEGT.

The chain links TRBV6-2 or TRBV6-3 to TRBJ1-5, with 9 bases aligning to TRBD1. Trimming took 2 bases from V and 5 from J; bases not matched to a gene: 4. The V gene's germline CDR1 is MNHEY and CDR2 SVGEGT. This CDR3 is built from 15 residues. The CDR3 here is CASSYVRDRDQPQHF. CDR3 nucleotides: TGTGCCAGCAGTTACGTGCGGGACAGGGATCAGCCCCAGCATTTT.

This clonotype occurred a few times. The rearrangement links TRBV7-9 to TRBJ1-4; TRBD1 is a possible D gene (6 bases). Per the germline V gene, CDR1 is SEHNR and CDR2 is FQNEAQ (reference sequence). V lost 1 base and J 0 bases, leaving 12 bases between the germline ends. The CDR3 is made up of 17 amino acids. The CDR3 protein is CASSLVGGGATNEKLFF. CDR3 coding DNA: TGTGCCAGCAGCTTAGTTGGCGGGGGCGCAACTAATGAAAAACTGTTTTTT.

The V and J genes are TRBV20-1 and TRBJ2-5, with TRBD1 matching 7 bases. Germline-derived CDR1 and CDR2 are DFQATT and SNEGSKA (reference sequence). Germline trimming cut 2 bases from V and 2 bases from J; bases unmatched to any gene: 5. This CDR3 is 14 amino acids long. The CDR3 sequence is CSARMGQLQETQYF. The CDR3 DNA reads TGCAGTGCTAGAATGGGACAGCTTCAAGAGACCCAGTACTTC.

The table lists this clonotype with a few counts. The chain uses TRBV30 and TRBJ2-3; TRBD2 agrees at 9 bases. CDR1 is GTSNPN and CDR2 is SVGIG in the germline V gene (reference sequence). The CDR3 is 17 residues long. J was trimmed by 4 bases and V by 2 bases; bases with no gene match: 13. CDR3 in DNA: TGTGCCTGGAGTCCCGTGGAGGCGGGAGGGCCCCCAGATACGCAGTATTTT. This sequence encodes CAWSPVEAGGPPDTQYF.

The rearrangement joins TRBV6-5 to TRBJ2-7, with D possibly TRBD2 on 6 matching bases. Per germline, CDR1 MNHEY and CDR2 SVGAGI. The CDR3 sequence is 14 residues long. V was clipped by 6 bases and J by 0 bases, with 12 bases between them. The CDR3: CASSAGSNSYEQYV. CDR3 nucleotides: TGTGCCAGCAGCGCGGGGTCTAACTCCTACGAGCAGTACGTC.

The chain couples TRBV15 to TRBJ1-1, with TRBD1 matching 12 bases. CDR3 length: 17 amino acids. Germline CDR1 is LNHNV and CDR2 is YYDKDF (reference sequence). V trimming: 2 bases; J trimming: 3 bases; junction bases outside the gene matches: 7. The CDR3 loop reads CATSRIGTGGVDTEAFF. The CDR3 nucleotides read TGTGCCACCAGCAGAATAGGGACAGGGGGCGTCGACACTGAAGCTTTCTTT.

Turning to this clonotype: Mismatch with germline at one junction end may stem from a read error. V usage is TRBV4-3 and J usage is TRBJ1-1; no reliable D call. Germline V gene lookup returns CDR1 LGHNA and CDR2 YSLEER. The CDR3 extends over 13 amino acids. The chain's CDR3 is CASSLGALTEAFF. CDR3 sequence (DNA): TGCGCTAGCAGCCTGGGAGCCTTGACTGAAGCTTTCTTT.